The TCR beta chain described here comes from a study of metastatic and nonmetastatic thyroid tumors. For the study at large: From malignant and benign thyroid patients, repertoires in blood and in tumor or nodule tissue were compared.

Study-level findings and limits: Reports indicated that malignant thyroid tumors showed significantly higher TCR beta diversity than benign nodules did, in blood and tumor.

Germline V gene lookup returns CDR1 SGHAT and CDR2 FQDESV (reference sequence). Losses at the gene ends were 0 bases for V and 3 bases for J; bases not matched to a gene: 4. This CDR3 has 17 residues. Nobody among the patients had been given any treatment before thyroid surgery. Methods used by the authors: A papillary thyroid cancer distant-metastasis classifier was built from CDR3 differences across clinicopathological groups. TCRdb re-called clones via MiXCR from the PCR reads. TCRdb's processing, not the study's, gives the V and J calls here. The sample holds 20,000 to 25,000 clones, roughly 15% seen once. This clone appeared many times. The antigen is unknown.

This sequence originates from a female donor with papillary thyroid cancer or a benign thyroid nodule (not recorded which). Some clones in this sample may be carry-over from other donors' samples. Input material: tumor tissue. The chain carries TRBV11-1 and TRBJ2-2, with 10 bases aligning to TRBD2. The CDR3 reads CASSLAPTSGHTGELFF. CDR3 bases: TGTGCCAGCAGCTTAGCGCCGACTAGCGGGCACACCGGGGAGCTGTTTTTT.